This T cell receptor (beta chain) was identified during a study of cytomegalovirus exposure and HLA in healthy donors. The study's findings and limits: A few of the chains that were CMV-associated were confirmed in vitro to be specific for CMV antigens. The study flagged roughly 150 TCR beta chains as cytomegalovirus-associated. The classifier, whose performance was assessed in both the original and validation cohorts, reportedly diagnosed cytomegalovirus status with high specificity and sensitivity. According to a subsequent analysis, TCR clusters from the first cohort were inclined to appear together in the roughly 110 validation repertoires.

Concerning this clone itself: Its target is unknown.

J was trimmed by 4 bases and V by 4 bases; bases with no gene match: 6. Germline V CDR1 and CDR2: SGDLS, YYNGEE. The CDR3 contains 15 residues. Profiled with immunoSEQ multiplex PCR; TCRdb holds only in-frame clones, not every one. The sample lists some 230,000 clones; 75% to 95% were seen once. Sequencing input: PBMCs. The rearrangement uses TRBV9 and TRBJ2-1; 9 bases match TRBD2. This receptor was taken from a young woman in good health and CMV-seronegative. The CDR3 protein is CASSSGLATYNEQFF. CDR3 coding DNA: TGTGCCAGCAGCTCCGGACTAGCGACGTACAATGAGCAGTTCTTC.